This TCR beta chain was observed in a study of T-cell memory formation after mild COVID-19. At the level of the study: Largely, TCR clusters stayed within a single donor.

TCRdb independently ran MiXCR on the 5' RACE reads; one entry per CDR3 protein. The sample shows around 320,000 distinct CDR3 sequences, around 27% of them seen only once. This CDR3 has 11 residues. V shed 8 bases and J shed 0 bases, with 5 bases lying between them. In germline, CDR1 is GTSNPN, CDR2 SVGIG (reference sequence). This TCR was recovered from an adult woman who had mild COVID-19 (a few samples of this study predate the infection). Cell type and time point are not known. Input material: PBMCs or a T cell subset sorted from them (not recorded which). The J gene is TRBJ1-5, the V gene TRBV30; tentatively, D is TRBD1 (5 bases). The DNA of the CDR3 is TGTGCCGACAGTAGCAATCAGCCCCAGCATTTT. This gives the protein CADSSNQPQHF.